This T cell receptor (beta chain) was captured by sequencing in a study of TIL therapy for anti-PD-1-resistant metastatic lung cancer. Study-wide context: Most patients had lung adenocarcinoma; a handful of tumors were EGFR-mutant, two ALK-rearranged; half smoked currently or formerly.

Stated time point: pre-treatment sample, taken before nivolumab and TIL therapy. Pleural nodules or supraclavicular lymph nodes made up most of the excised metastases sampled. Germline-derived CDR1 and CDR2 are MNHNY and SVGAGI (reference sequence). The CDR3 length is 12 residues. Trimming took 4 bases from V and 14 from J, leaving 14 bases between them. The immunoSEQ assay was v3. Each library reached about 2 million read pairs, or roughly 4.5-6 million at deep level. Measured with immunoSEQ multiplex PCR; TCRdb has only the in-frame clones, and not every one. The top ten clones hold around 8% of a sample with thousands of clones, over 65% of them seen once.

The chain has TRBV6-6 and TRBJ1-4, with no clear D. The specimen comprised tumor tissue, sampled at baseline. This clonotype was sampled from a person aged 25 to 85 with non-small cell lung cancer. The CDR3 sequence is CASSSGRDRLFF. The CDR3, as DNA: TGTGCCAGCAGTTCCGGCCGCGATCGCCTGTTTTTT.